This TCR beta chain comes out of a study of blood T cell repertoires in COVID-19 (dated by TCRdb to the early 2020s). Notes on the research overall: The collaborator samples originated in the United States, Italy and Spain and spanned the acute and convalescent phases of COVID-19. The material from the prospective study consisted of cDNA or gDNA derived from T cells, B-cell-depleted T cells, or PBMCs. Deeply sampled blood TCRbeta repertoires from subjects exposed to, actively infected with, or recovered from COVID-19 were included in the dataset. A freely available public database, intended as a resource for researchers studying the immune response to SARS-CoV-2, is where the repertoires were released. Samples came from the ongoing ImmuneRACE study (first 160 participants) plus 1,254 subjects from 6 global collaborators. A de-identified subject ID, COVID-19 status, age in years and sex were almost always included in the sample metadata. HLA class I and class II types, where available, came from metadata supplied by the sample provider rather than from assay-based typing.

TCRbeta CDR3 regions were amplified from genomic DNA using the immunoSEQ Assay, a bias-controlled multiplex PCR. On the study's bioinformatics: Nucleated cell counts per sample were estimated from amplification of reference gene primers within the assay. Sequence reads were collapsed and filtered to measure the absolute abundance of every unique TCRbeta CDR3 rearrangement. Productive Simpson clonality was computed per sample as the square root of Simpson's diversity index over productive rearrangements. The table comes from immuneACCESS by way of TCRdb, which keeps in-frame sequences with V and J called. Part of the clones is missing from these tables; in studies checked, under half for an unresolved V gene and the rest for unknown reasons. Clone size and V and J calls were adopted from that table, with D and trimming inferred from the DNA. In this sample the table shows roughly 310,000 clones, roughly nine tenths of which occur a single time. The ten largest make up roughly 2.8% of the sample.

Paper-wide results and their limitations: The amount of clinical and demographic metadata varied by source and participant and was provided uncurated.

About this clone: This clone's antigen is unknown. It has no much larger one-base neighbor in the sample; base qualities were not kept.

The germline V gene (reference sequence) yields LGHDT for CDR1 and YNNKEL for CDR2. V loses 4 bases, J loses 4 bases, and the germline ends lie 13 bases apart. Inclusive of the bounding cysteine and phenylalanine, the CDR3 is 14 residues long. The read is trimmed to its CDR3 DNA, 42 bases read in frame from base 1. One collaborating source in Seattle enrolled patients during active infection and followed them longitudinally through the course of disease. Whole blood was collected in K2EDTA tubes by collaborating institutions according to the institutions' own protocols. For TCRbeta analysis, collaborators shipped samples in one of three forms: frozen whole blood, isolated PBMCs, or DNA extracted from either of those sample types.

This clonotype was obtained from a woman aged 30 to 39 with COVID-19, enrolled during active disease. Sample: peripheral blood. The chain links TRBV3-1 (or the pseudogene TRBV3-2) with TRBJ1-2; D gene: possibly TRBD1, on 6 matching bases. The CDR3 in this case is CASSLPGQRYGYTF. DNA sequence: TGTGCCAGCAGCCTTCCGGGACAACGCTATGGCTACACCTTC.